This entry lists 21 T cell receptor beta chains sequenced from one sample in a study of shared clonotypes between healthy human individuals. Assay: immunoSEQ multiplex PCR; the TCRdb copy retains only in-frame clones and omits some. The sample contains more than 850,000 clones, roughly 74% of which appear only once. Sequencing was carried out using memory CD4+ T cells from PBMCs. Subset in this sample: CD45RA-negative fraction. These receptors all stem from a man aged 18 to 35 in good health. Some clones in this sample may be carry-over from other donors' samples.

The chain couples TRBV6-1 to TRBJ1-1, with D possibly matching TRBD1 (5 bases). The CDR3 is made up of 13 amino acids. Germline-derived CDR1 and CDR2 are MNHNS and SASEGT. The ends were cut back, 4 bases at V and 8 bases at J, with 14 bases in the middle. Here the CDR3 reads CASSVAAGFEAFF. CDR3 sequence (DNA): TGTGCCAGCAGTGTTGCGGCAGGGTTCGAAGCTTTCTTT.

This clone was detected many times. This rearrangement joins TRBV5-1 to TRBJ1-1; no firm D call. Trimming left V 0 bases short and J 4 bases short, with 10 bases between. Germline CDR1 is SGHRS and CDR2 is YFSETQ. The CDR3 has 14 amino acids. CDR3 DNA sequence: TGCGCCAGCAGCTTGGTCGATGTGGGCACTGAAGCTTTCTTT. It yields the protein CASSLVDVGTEAFF.

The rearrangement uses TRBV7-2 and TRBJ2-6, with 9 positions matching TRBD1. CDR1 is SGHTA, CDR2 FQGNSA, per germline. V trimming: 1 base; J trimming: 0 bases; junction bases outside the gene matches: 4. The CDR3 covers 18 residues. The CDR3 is CASSLGGQGSSGANVLTF. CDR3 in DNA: TGTGCCAGCAGCTTAGGGGGACAGGGAAGCTCTGGGGCCAACGTCCTGACTTTC.

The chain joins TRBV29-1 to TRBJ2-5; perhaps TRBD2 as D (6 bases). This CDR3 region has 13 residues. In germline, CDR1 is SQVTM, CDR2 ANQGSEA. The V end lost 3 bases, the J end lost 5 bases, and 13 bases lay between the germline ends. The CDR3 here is CSVDHGGSETQYF. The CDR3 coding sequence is TGCAGCGTTGATCACGGGGGATCGGAGACCCAGTACTTC.

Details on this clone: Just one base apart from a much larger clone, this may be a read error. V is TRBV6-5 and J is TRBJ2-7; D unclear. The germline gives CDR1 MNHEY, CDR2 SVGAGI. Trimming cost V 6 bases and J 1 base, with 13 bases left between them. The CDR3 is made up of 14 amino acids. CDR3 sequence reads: CASSRAAESYEQYF. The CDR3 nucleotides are TGTGCCAGCAGCCGTGCGGCGGAATCCTACGAGCAGTACTTC.

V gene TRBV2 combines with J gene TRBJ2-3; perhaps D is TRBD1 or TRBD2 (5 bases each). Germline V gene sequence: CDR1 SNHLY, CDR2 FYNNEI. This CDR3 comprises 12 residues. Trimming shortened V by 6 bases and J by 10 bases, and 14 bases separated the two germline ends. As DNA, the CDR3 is TGTGCCAGCAGGACATCTGGGGGATCGCAGTATTTT. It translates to CASRTSGGSQYF. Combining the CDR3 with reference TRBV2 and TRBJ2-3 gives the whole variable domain EPEVTQTPSHQVTQMGQEVILRCVPISNHLYFYWYRQILGQKVEFLVSFYNNEISEKSEIFDDQFSVERPDGSNFTLKIRSTKLEDSAMYFCASRTSGGSQYFGPGTRLTVL.

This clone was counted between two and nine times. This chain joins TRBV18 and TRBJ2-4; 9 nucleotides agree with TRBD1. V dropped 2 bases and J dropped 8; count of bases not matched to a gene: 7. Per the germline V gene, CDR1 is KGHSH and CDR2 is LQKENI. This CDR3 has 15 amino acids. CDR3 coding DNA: TGTGCCAGCTCACCAGAACCGACAGGGGGAGACATTCAGTACTTC. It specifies CASSPEPTGGDIQYF.

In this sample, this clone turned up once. The CDR3 region has the DNA TGTGCCATCACCGGGACAGGGGGCTCCGGGGAGCTGTTTTTT. Translating gives CAITGTGGSGELFF. The chain joins TRBV10-3 to TRBJ2-2; TRBD1 aligns across 12 bases. Germline assignment: CDR1 ENHRY and CDR2 SYGVKD. The CDR3 extends over 14 amino acids. With V trimmed by 7 bases and J by 6 bases, 3 bases remained unmatched.

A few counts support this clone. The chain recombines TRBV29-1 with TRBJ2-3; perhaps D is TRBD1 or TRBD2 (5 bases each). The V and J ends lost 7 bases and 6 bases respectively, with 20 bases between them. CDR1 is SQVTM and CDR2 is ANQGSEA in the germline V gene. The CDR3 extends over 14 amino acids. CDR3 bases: TGCAGCGCCGGGACCCAGGCCCCACAGGATACGCAGTATTTT. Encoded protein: CSAGTQAPQDTQYF.

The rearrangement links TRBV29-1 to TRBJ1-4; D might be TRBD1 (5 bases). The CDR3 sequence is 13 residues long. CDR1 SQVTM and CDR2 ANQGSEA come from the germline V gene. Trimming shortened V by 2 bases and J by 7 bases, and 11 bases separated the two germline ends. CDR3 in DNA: TGCAGCGTTGAAAGGGGTATGGGTGAAAAACTGTTTTTT. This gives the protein CSVERGMGEKLFF. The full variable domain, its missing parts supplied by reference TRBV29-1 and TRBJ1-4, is SAVISQKPSRDICQRGTSLTIQCQVDSQVTMMFWYRQQPGQSLTLIATANQGSEATYESGFVIDKFPISRPNLTFSTLTVSNMSPEDSSIYLCSVERGMGEKLFFGSGTQLSVL.

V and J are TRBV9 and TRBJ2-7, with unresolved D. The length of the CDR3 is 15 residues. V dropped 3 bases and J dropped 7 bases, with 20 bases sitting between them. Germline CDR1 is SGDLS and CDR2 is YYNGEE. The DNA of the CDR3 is TGTGCCAGCAGCGCCCTGTCTGGCGGCTATGGGGAGCAGTACTTC. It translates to CASSALSGGYGEQYF.

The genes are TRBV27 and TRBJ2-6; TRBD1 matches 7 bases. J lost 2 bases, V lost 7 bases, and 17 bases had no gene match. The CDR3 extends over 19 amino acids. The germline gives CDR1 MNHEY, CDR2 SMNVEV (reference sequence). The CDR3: CASKDRVGFGVPGANVLTF. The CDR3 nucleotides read TGTGCCAGCAAAGACAGGGTGGGGTTCGGTGTGCCTGGGGCCAACGTCCTGACTTTC.

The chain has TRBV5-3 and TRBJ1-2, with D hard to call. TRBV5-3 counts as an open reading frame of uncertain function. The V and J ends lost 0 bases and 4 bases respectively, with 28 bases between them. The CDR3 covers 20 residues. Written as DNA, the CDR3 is TGTGCCAGAAGCTTGGCCATGGTTTCGGGGTGCCTAGAGCCCCTCTATGGCTACACCTTC. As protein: CARSLAMVSGCLEPLYGYTF.

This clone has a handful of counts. In nucleotides, the CDR3 is TGTGCCAGCAGCCAACCGGGACAGAATGAGCAGTTCTTC. Its translation: CASSQPGQNEQFF. The chain combines TRBV4-2 with TRBJ2-1; 7 bases agree with TRBD1. The germline CDR1 and CDR2 sequences are LGHNA and YNFKEQ. The CDR3 consists of 13 residues. Trimming removed 2 bases from V and 7 bases from J; junction bases left unmatched: 2.

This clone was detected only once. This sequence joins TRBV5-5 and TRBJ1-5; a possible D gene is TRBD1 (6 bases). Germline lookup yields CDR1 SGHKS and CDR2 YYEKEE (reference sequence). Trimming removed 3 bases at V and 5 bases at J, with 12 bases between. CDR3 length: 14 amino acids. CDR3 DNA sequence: TGTGCCAGCAGCTGGGGACAACCCTATCAGCCCCAGCATTTT. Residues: CASSWGQPYQPQHF.

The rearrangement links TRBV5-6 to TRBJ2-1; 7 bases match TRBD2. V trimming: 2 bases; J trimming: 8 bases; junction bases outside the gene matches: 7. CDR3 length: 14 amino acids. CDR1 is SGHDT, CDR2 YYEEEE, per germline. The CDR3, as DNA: TGTGCCAGCAGCTTCTCCACGACTAGCTATGAGCAGTTCTTC. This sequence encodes CASSFSTTSYEQFF.

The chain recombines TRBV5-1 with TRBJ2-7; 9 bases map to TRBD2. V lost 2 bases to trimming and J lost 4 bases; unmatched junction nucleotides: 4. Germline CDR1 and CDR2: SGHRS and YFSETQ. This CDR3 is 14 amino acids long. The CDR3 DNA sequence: TGCGCCAGCAGCTTAGGGGGACTAGCATACGAGCAGTACTTC. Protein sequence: CASSLGGLAYEQYF.

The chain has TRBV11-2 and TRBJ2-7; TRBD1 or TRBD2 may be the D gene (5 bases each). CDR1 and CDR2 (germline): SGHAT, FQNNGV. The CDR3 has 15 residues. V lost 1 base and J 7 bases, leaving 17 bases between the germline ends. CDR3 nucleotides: TGTGCCAGCAGCTTAGCCCGGGACCGCGAAGTGGAGCAGTACTTC. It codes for CASSLARDREVEQYF. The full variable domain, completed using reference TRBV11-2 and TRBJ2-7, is EAGVAQSPRYKIIEKRQSVAFWCNPISGHATLYWYQQILGQGPKLLIQFQNNGVVDDSQLPKDRFSAERLKGVDSTLKIQPAKLEDSAVYLCASSLARDREVEQYFGPGTRLTVT.

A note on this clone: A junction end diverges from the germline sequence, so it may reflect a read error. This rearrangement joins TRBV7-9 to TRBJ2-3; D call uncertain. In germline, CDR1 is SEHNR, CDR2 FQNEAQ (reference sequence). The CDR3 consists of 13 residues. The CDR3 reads CAGRIGITDTQYF. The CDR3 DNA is TGTGCCGGCAGAATAGGCATCACAGATACGCAGTATTTT.

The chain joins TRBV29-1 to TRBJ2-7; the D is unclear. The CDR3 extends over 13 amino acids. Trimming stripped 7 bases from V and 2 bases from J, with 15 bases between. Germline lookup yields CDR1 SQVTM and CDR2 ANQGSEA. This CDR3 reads CSAWTFGAYEQYF. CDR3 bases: TGCAGCGCTTGGACCTTTGGCGCCTACGAGCAGTACTTC.

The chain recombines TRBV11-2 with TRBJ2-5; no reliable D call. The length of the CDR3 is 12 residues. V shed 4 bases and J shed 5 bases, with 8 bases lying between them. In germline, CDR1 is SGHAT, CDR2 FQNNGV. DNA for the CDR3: TGTGCCAGCAGCTCCCAACGGGAGACCCAGTACTTC. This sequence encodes CASSSQRETQYF.